Listed below are T cell receptor beta chains from one sample, sequenced in a study of OX40 agonist ivuxolimab in advanced cancers. The protocol was immunoSEQ multiplex PCR, while the TCRdb copy is restricted to in-frame clones and leaves out a portion. The top ten hold over 2% of the sample, which has around 80,000 clones, around 86% seen once. The sequencing used CD4+ or CD8+ T cells sorted from blood, collected in a trial of the OX40 agonist ivuxolimab. These receptors originate from an adult with an advanced solid tumor such as melanoma, head and neck, liver or kidney cancer. Both conserved end residues are part of each CDR3. D genes are given only for firm matches. Only some rows state a clone size, as once, few, many or a class for expanded clones.

d_call cdr3_length j_call clone_size v_call cdr3_aa cdr3_nt
- 12 TRBJ1-2 - TRBV28 CASGGLDYGYTF TGTGCCAGCGGAGGACTAGACTATGGCTACACCTTC
- 13 TRBJ1-1 - TRBV19 CASSRVGDTEAFF TGTGCCAGTAGTCGGGTGGGAGACACTGAAGCTTTCTTT
- 12 TRBJ1-6 few TRBV7-9 CASSLNLSPLHF TGTGCCAGCAGCTTGAACCTCTCACCCCTCCACTTT
TRBD1 16 TRBJ1-5 - TRBV7-2 CASSFGQGFDHQPQHF TGTGCCAGCAGCTTTGGACAGGGGTTCGACCATCAGCCCCAGCATTTT
TRBD1 15 TRBJ1-1 - TRBV5-6 CASRYRGQENTEAFF TGTGCCAGCAGATATAGGGGACAGGAGAACACTGAAGCTTTCTTT
- 12 TRBJ2-1 - TRBV5-4 CASSFRETEQFF TGTGCCAGCAGCTTTAGGGAGACTGAGCAGTTCTTC
- 11 TRBJ1-1 once TRBV19 CASVVHTEAFF TGTGCCAGTGTAGTCCACACTGAAGCTTTCTTT
- 14 TRBJ2-5 - TRBV5-1 CASSLVSSKETQYF TGCGCCAGCAGCTTGGTGTCTAGCAAAGAGACCCAGTACTTC
- 15 TRBJ1-1 once TRBV6-5 CASSPSIGVNTEAFF TGTGCCAGCAGTCCATCAATAGGCGTTAACACTGAAGCTTTCTTT
TRBD1 14 TRBJ1-5 - TRBV28 CASRKQGGNQPQHF TGTGCCAGCAGAAAACAGGGGGGAAATCAGCCCCAGCATTTT
TRBD1 16 TRBJ1-3 - TRBV5-6 CASSIRDRTTGNTIYF TGTGCCAGCAGCATTCGGGACAGGACCACTGGAAACACCATATATTTT
TRBD1 17 TRBJ1-2 - TRBV4-3 CASSQSRRDRDIYGYTF TGCGCCAGCAGCCAATCGCGCCGGGACAGGGATATCTATGGCTACACCTTC
- 15 TRBJ2-2 - TRBV5-5 CASSFSGAPTGELFF TGTGCCAGCAGCTTTTCGGGGGCCCCCACCGGGGAGCTGTTTTTT
- 12 TRBJ2-2 - TRBV6-5 CASRRGPGELFF TGTGCCAGCCGACGGGGTCCCGGGGAGCTGTTTTTT
- 14 TRBJ2-5 once TRBV27 CASSLGTARETQYF TGTGCCAGCAGTTTAGGGACCGCCCGGGAGACCCAGTACTTC
- 15 TRBJ2-5 - TRBV27 CASKGSTVGAETQYF TGTGCCAGCAAGGGGTCGACAGTGGGGGCAGAGACCCAGTACTTC
- 15 TRBJ2-1 - TRBV5-1 CASSLGGDPYNEQFF TGCGCCAGCAGCTTGGGCGGGGACCCCTACAATGAGCAGTTCTTC
- 16 TRBJ2-1 - TRBV11-2 CASSLEGRDGYNEQFF TGTGCCAGCAGCTTAGAGGGGCGGGACGGATACAATGAGCAGTTCTTC
TRBD2 16 TRBJ2-5 few TRBV10-1 CASSESAGGPQETQYF TGCGCCAGCAGTGAGTCAGCGGGGGGCCCTCAAGAGACCCAGTACTTC
TRBD1 15 TRBJ2-1 - TRBV5-1 CASSLAQGAYNEQFF TGCGCCAGCAGCTTGGCTCAGGGGGCGTACAATGAGCAGTTCTTC
TRBD1 16 TRBJ1-2 once TRBV5-4 CASSLGGTGVTYGYTF TGTGCCAGCAGCTTGGGAGGGACAGGGGTAACCTATGGCTACACCTTC
- 15 TRBJ2-2 - TRBV7-3 CASSYWSGGTGELFF TGTGCCAGCAGCTACTGGTCCGGGGGCACCGGGGAGCTGTTTTTT
TRBD2 17 TRBJ2-3 - TRBV5-1 CASSSRVAGDFTDTQYF TGCGCCAGCAGCTCACGGGTAGCGGGGGACTTCACAGATACGCAGTATTTT
- 14 TRBJ1-5 few TRBV19 CASSRSDSNQPQHF TGTGCCAGTAGTAGGTCAGATAGCAATCAGCCCCAGCATTTT
- 15 TRBJ1-1 - TRBV18 CASSPPGGDGTEAFF TGTGCCAGCTCACCACCCGGGGGGGACGGAACTGAAGCTTTCTTT
TRBD1 15 TRBJ1-5 - TRBV19 CASTQGARSNQPQHF TGTGCCAGTACACAGGGGGCGAGAAGCAATCAGCCCCAGCATTTT
TRBD2 17 TRBJ2-5 - TRBV28 CASSPSGGNGYRETQYF TGTGCCAGCAGCCCTAGCGGCGGTAACGGGTACAGGGAGACCCAGTACTTC
TRBD1 15 TRBJ2-5 - TRBV7-2 CASSAGTGALETQYF TGTGCCAGCAGCGCCGGGACAGGGGCCTTGGAGACCCAGTACTTC
- 15 TRBJ1-4 - TRBV27 CASSLNGQFYEKLFF TGTGCCAGCAGCCTCAACGGACAGTTCTACGAAAAACTGTTTTTT
- 13 TRBJ2-3 - TRBV10-3 CATSTDLTDTQYF TGTGCCACCTCTACCGATTTAACAGATACGCAGTATTTT
- 13 TRBJ2-7 - TRBV28 CASSLWGAYEQYF TGTGCCAGCAGTTTATGGGGGGCCTACGAGCAGTACTTC
- 13 TRBJ1-5 - TRBV18 CASSPGSDQPQHF TGTGCCAGCTCACCGGGCAGCGATCAGCCCCAGCATTTT
- 13 TRBJ1-6 - TRBV7-2 CASSLVGRTSLHF TGTGCCAGCAGCTTAGTGGGTAGGACGTCCCTCCACTTT
- 13 TRBJ2-1 - TRBV2 CASSEGQPRQQFF TGTGCCAGCAGTGAAGGTCAGCCTCGCCAGCAGTTCTTC
- 13 TRBJ1-4 - TRBV11-1 CASSLLLDEKLFF TGTGCCAGCAGCTTATTGTTGGATGAAAAACTGTTTTTT
- 13 TRBJ2-7 - TRBV19 CASSPGQHYEQYF TGTGCCAGTAGCCCTGGACAGCACTACGAGCAGTACTTC
TRBD2 15 TRBJ2-2 - TRBV7-7 CASSPRGAGDGELFF TGTGCCAGCAGCCCCCGAGGAGCGGGGGACGGGGAGCTGTTTTTT
TRBD2 16 TRBJ2-1 - TRBV7-9 CASSSHLAGENNEQFF TGTGCCAGCAGCTCCCACCTAGCGGGGGAGAACAATGAGCAGTTCTTC
- 10 TRBJ1-1 - TRBV10-1 CAKGEAEAFF TGCGCCAAGGGGGAGGCCGAAGCTTTCTTT
- 17 TRBJ1-6 - TRBV6-1 CASSEAVRKAIISPLHF TGTGCCAGCAGTGAAGCGGTCAGGAAAGCCATTATTTCACCCCTCCACTTT
TRBD1 15 TRBJ2-3 - TRBV11-2 CASSSTGGSTDTQYF TGTGCCAGCAGCTCGACAGGGGGCAGCACAGATACGCAGTATTTT
- 13 TRBJ1-5 - TRBV7-2 CASSLDSNQPQHF TGTGCCAGCAGCTTAGATAGCAATCAGCCCCAGCATTTT
TRBD1 15 TRBJ1-1 - TRBV28 CASSPHGQGETEAFF TGTGCCAGCAGCCCTCACGGACAGGGGGAAACTGAAGCTTTCTTT
- 16 TRBJ2-6 - TRBV19 CASSIPTSSGANVLTF TGTGCCAGTAGTATCCCTACCTCATCTGGGGCCAACGTCCTGACTTTC
- 13 TRBJ2-7 - TRBV6-5 CASSPGLSQSEYF TGTGCCAGCAGCCCGGGCCTCTCCCAGTCGGAGTACTTC
- 13 TRBJ1-1 - TRBV11-2 CASSLEGDTEAFF TGTGCCAGCAGCTTAGAAGGGGACACCGAAGCTTTCTTT
TRBD1 15 TRBJ2-3 - TRBV9 CASSVGQVGTDTQYF TGTGCCAGCAGCGTCGGACAGGTTGGGACAGATACGCAGTATTTT
- 15 TRBJ2-1 - TRBV5-1 CASSWLDYAENEQFF TGCGCCAGCAGCTGGTTGGACTACGCGGAGAATGAGCAGTTCTTC